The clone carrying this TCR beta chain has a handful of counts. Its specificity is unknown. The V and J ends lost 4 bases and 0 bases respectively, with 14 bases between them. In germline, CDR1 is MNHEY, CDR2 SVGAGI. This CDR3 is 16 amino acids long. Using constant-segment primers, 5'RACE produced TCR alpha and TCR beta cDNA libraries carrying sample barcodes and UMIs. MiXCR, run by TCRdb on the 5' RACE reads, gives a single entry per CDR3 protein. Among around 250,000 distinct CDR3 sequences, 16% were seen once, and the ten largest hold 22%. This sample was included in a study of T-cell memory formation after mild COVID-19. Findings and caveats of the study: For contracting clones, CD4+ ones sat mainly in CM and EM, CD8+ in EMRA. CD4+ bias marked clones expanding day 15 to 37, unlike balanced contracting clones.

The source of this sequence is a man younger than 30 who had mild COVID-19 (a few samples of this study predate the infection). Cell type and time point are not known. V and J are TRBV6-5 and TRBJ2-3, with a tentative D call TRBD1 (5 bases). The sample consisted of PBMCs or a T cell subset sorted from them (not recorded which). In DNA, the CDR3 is TGTGCCAGCAGTTTTCACCCTCAGGGCAGCACAGATACGCAGTATTTT. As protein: CASSFHPQGSTDTQYF.